This T cell receptor beta chain was observed in a study of blood T cell repertoires in COVID-19. As originally analysed: Amplified reference gene primers provided the basis for estimating nucleated cell counts. This table comes from immunoSEQ multiplex PCR, and its TCRdb copy is limited to in-frame clones, with some not included. Clone size and the V and J calls come from that table; the DNA yielded D and trimming. The table has 150,000 or so clones, 75% to 90% seen once. CDR1 is MDHEN, CDR2 SYDVKM, per germline. The CDR3 totals 15 residues. Trimming stripped 10 bases from V and 4 bases from J, with 23 bases between.

Sequenced sample: peripheral blood. The rearrangement links TRBV28 to TRBJ2-7, with D possibly TRBD1 on 5 matching bases. The clonotype comes from a man aged 18-30 years with COVID-19, enrolled during active disease. CDR3 residues: CATNAAGMIKYEQYF. In DNA form, the CDR3 reads TGTGCCACCAATGCGGCAGGGATGATTAAATACGAGCAGTACTTC.